Detailed here is one T cell receptor beta chain. This sample stems from a study of TIL therapy for anti-PD-1-resistant metastatic lung cancer. Documented time point: pre-treatment sample, taken before nivolumab and TIL therapy. The tumor samples were excised metastases, mostly pleural nodules or supraclavicular lymph nodes. Tumor harvest preceded PD-1/PD-L1 blockade, followed by nivolumab treatment. The immunoSEQ assay was v3. TCRdb's copy holds only in-frame clones and misses some; the assay was immunoSEQ multiplex PCR. Of roughly 92,000 clones listed, roughly 65% are singletons. The TCR comes from a person between 25 and 80 years old with non-small cell lung cancer. Sequences were derived from tumor tissue, sampled at baseline.

The CDR3 region has the DNA TGTGCCAGCAGCTACCCCGGGACAGGGGCCCTTCAGGGGGCCAACGTCCTGACTTTC. Encoded protein: CASSYPGTGALQGANVLTF. This rearrangement joins TRBV7-2 to TRBJ2-6, with TRBD1 identical over 10 bases. V lost 4 bases to trimming and J lost 4 bases; unmatched junction nucleotides: 13. Germline CDR1 and CDR2: SGHTA and FQGNSA. The CDR3 length is 19 residues. Supplemented by reference TRBV7-2 and TRBJ2-6, the full variable domain reads GAGVSQSPSNKVTEKGKDVELRCDPISGHTALYWYRQSLGQGLEFLIYFQGNSAPDKSGLPSDRFSAERTGGSVSTLTIQRTQQEDSAVYLCASSYPGTGALQGANVLTFGAGSRLTVL.